Given below is one TCR beta chain in context. As yet, its antigen is unknown. The sample is drawn from a study of T cells expressing NK-cell markers. The overall study: Repertoire data for TCR beta were derived from sorted T cells (CD3+CD56+NKG2C+, CD3+CD56+NKG2C- and CD3+CD56-NKG2C+). Study results and caveats: Dominant NKG2C+ clonotypes made up roughly 1.0-7.5% of CD8+ T cells in six donors. The leading position in the CD3+CD56-NKG2C+ fraction of several donors also went to these clonotypes.

Following a re-call of the 5' RACE reads, TCRdb has one entry per CDR3 protein and lacks DNA. The sample holds 550,000 to 600,000 distinct CDR3 sequences. The CDR3 has 14 amino acids. From germline, CDR1 is DFQATT and CDR2 SNEGSKA (reference sequence). The sequencing input was blood T cells: a sorted CD56 or NKG2C T cell subset, CD4+ or CD8+ T cells, or bulk PBMC T cells (not recorded which). The J gene is TRBJ2-5, the V gene TRBV20-1; TCRdb outputs TRBD2, but without DNA this stays unchecked. This clonotype originated in a man younger than 30 in good health. CDR3 sequence: CSTTRPGLKETQYF.